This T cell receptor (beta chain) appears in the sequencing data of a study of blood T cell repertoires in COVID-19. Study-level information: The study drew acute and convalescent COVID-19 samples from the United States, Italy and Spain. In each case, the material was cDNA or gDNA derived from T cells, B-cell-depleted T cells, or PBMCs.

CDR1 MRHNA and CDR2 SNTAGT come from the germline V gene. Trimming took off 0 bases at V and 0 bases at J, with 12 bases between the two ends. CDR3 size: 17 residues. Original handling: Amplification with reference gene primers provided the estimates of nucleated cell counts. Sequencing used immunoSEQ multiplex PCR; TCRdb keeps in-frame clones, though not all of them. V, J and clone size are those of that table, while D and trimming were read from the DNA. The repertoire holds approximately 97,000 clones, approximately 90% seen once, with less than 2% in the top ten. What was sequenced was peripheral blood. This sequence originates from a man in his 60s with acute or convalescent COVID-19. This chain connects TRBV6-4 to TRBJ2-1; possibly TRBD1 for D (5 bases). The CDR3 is CASSDSQGVGSYNEQFF. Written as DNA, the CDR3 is TGTGCCAGCAGTGACTCACAAGGGGTCGGCTCCTACAATGAGCAGTTCTTC.